This entry lists 18 T cell receptor beta chains sequenced from one sample in a study of blood T cell repertoires in COVID-19. TCRdb keeps only in-frame clones here, not all; method: immunoSEQ multiplex PCR. The data contain about 130,000 clones, over 60% of them seen just once; the ten biggest clones take up 1.9%. Material: peripheral blood. The receptor set was obtained from a woman aged 70-85 years with acute or convalescent COVID-19.

This clone was counted a few times. The chain carries TRBV7-9 and TRBJ2-7; possibly TRBD1 for D (6 bases). Germline values: CDR1 SEHNR, CDR2 FQNEAQ (reference sequence). The CDR3 sequence is 15 residues long. Between the trimmed V and J ends, which lost 3 bases and 6 bases, there was a span of 18 bases. The CDR3: CASSFFVQGSSEQYF. As DNA, the CDR3 is TGTGCCAGCAGCTTCTTCGTACAGGGCAGTTCCGAGCAGTACTTC.

This chain connects TRBV5-5 to TRBJ1-4; TRBD1 aligns across 7 bases. This CDR3 is 14 amino acids long. Trimming at V came to 4 bases and at J to 7 bases, leaving 7 bases not matched to a gene. Germline CDR1 is SGHKS and CDR2 is YYEKEE (reference sequence). Here the CDR3 reads CASSLRGESEKLFF. CDR3 in DNA: TGTGCCAGCAGCCTCAGGGGGGAAAGTGAAAAACTGTTTTTT. The full variable domain, with the rest looked up from reference TRBV5-5 and TRBJ1-4, is DAGVTQSPTHLIKTRGQQVTLRCSPISGHKSVSWYQQVLGQGPQFIFQYYEKEERGRGNFPDRFSARQFPNYSSELNVNALLLGDSALYLCASSLRGESEKLFFGSGTQLSVL.

This rearrangement joins TRBV29-1 to TRBJ2-5, with 12 bases fitting TRBD1. The CDR3 extends over 15 amino acids. Germline trimming cut 3 bases from V and 6 bases from J; bases unmatched to any gene: 8. CDR1 and CDR2 (germline): SQVTM, ANQGSEA. This chain's CDR3 is CSVDGRGQGAQTQYF. DNA of the CDR3: TGCAGCGTTGATGGAAGGGGACAGGGGGCGCAGACCCAGTACTTC.

This chain connects TRBV7-2 to TRBJ1-1; TRBD1 might be the D (5 bases). V was clipped by 2 bases and J by 0 bases, with 7 bases between them. The CDR3 is 14 amino acids. Germline CDR1 SGHTA, CDR2 FQGNSA. CDR3 nucleotide sequence: TGTGCCAGCAGCTTAAGCAGGGTGAACACTGAAGCTTTCTTT. Its protein product is CASSLSRVNTEAFF.

The chain employs TRBV6-6 and TRBJ1-5; TRBD1 agrees at 8 bases. The germline gives CDR1 MNHNY, CDR2 SVGAGI (reference sequence). V trimming: 6 bases; J trimming: 2 bases; junction bases outside the gene matches: 3. There are 14 residues in the CDR3. The CDR3 DNA is TGTGCCAGCAGCTCACAGGGGGGCAATCAGCCCCAGCATTTT. This gives the protein CASSSQGGNQPQHF.

The rearrangement uses TRBV21-1 and TRBJ1-6; the table gives TRBD1 as D, unverified against the DNA. TRBV21-1 constitutes a pseudogene. This CDR3 contains 15 residues. CDR3: CASSCWDRVCSPLHF. The CDR3 DNA follows: TGTGCCAGCAGCTGCTGGGACAGGGTGTGTTCACCCCTCCACTTT.

This clone was observed a few times. DNA for the CDR3: TGTGCCAGCAGCTTAGGCGCAGGGGGCGCGGTCAATGAAAAACTGTTTTTT. Translation gives CASSLGAGGAVNEKLFF. The V and J genes are TRBV7-6 and TRBJ1-4, with 8 bases identical to TRBD1. The J segment lost 5 bases and the V segment lost 1 base, leaving 9 bases of the junction unmatched. This CDR3 has 17 amino acids. Germline lookup yields CDR1 SGHVS and CDR2 FNYEAQ. The variable domain in full, with the rest retrieved from reference TRBV7-6 and TRBJ1-4, is GAGVSQSPRYKVTKRGQDVALRCDPISGHVSLYWYRQALGQGPEFLTYFNYEAQQDKSGLPNDRFSAERPEGSISTLTIQRTEQRDSAMYRCASSLGAGGAVNEKLFFGSGTQLSVL.

The chain couples TRBV4-1 to TRBJ1-5; maybe TRBD1 (5 bases). Trimming took off 3 bases at V and 5 bases at J, with 11 bases between the two ends. CDR1 is MGHRA and CDR2 is YSYEKL in the germline V gene. This CDR3 region has 14 residues. CDR3 protein: CASSHTDNHQPQHF. CDR3 DNA sequence: TGCGCCAGCAGCCACACGGACAACCATCAGCCCCAGCATTTT.

J is TRBJ1-1 and V is TRBV28; D uncertain. The CDR3 spans 15 residues. V was pared by 6 bases and J by 0 bases, with 14 bases between. CDR1 and CDR2 from the germline V gene are MDHEN and SYDVKM. The CDR3 DNA sequence: TGTGCCAGCAGAGCCATCCCAAGCATGAACACTGAAGCTTTCTTT. Translating gives CASRAIPSMNTEAFF.

This clone was picked up a small number of times. The chain employs TRBV19 and TRBJ1-2, with a possible D match to TRBD1 (5 bases). Germline CDR1 is LNHDA and CDR2 is SQIVND (reference sequence). Trimming removed 10 bases from V and 6 bases from J, with 18 bases in between. There are 13 residues in the CDR3. CDR3 sequence reads: CATRDYMHDGYTF. The CDR3 nucleotides are TGTGCCACCAGGGACTATATGCACGATGGCTACACCTTC.

This chain links TRBV6-6 with TRBJ1-2; D possibly corresponds to TRBD1 (5 bases). CDR3 length: 16 residues. V gave up 0 bases and J gave up 3 bases, with 14 bases separating them. Germline CDR1 reads MNHNY; CDR2 reads SVGAGI (reference sequence). CDR3 residues: CASSYSRNQGYYGYTF. DNA of the CDR3: TGTGCCAGCAGTTACTCTCGGAATCAGGGATACTATGGCTACACCTTC.

In this sample, this clone turned up a few times. This sequence joins TRBV5-6 and TRBJ1-2, with 8 bases lining up with TRBD1. Germline V gene data show CDR1 as SGHDT and CDR2 as YYEEEE. The trim removed 4 bases at V and 4 bases at J, leaving 9 bases unmatched. The CDR3 runs to 15 residues. DNA of the CDR3: TGTGCCAGCAGCCCATTACAGGGGGGGCCCTATGGCTACACCTTC. Translating gives CASSPLQGGPYGYTF.

This clone was picked up many times. The rearrangement links TRBV2 to TRBJ1-5; no clear D gene. V was clipped by 7 bases and J by 3 bases, with 13 bases between them. The CDR3 consists of 14 residues. Germline lookup yields CDR1 SNHLY and CDR2 FYNNEI. The CDR3 here is CASNSARNNQPQHF. CDR3 DNA sequence: TGTGCCAGCAATAGCGCCCGAAACAATCAGCCCCAGCATTTT.

The chain joins TRBV27 to TRBJ1-5, with 8 bases that match TRBD1. After removal of 0 bases from V and 0 bases from J, the junction contained 13 bases not matched to a gene. Germline V gene data show CDR1 as MNHEY and CDR2 as SMNVEV (reference sequence). This CDR3 region has 20 residues. The DNA of the CDR3 is TGTGCCAGCAGTTTATCGGGGCCCGACAGGGGCGCCCTTAGCAATCAGCCCCAGCATTTT. This sequence encodes CASSLSGPDRGALSNQPQHF.

This clone showed up just a few times. V is TRBV7-2 and J is TRBJ2-7; the match to TRBD2 covers 11 bases. The J segment lost 3 bases and the V segment lost 5 bases, leaving 6 bases of the junction unmatched. The CDR3 consists of 15 residues. The germline V gene has CDR1 SGHTA and CDR2 FQGNSA. The CDR3: CASSPSGLAGYEQYF. CDR3 DNA: TGTGCCAGCAGCCCCAGCGGACTAGCGGGCTACGAGCAGTACTTC.

This clone was seen once. The gene calls are TRBV6-5 and TRBJ2-7; D perhaps matches TRBD2 (6 bases). Germline-derived CDR1 and CDR2 are MNHEY and SVGAGI. CDR3 length: 16 amino acids. V was cut by 0 bases and J by 2 bases, with 14 bases left in between. This CDR3 is CASSYSSGGVTYEQYF. The CDR3, as DNA: TGTGCCAGCAGTTACTCGAGTGGCGGGGTCACCTACGAGCAGTACTTC.

The rearrangement links TRBV6-6 to TRBJ1-2, with D hard to call. Germline V gene data show CDR1 as MNHNY and CDR2 as SVGAGI (reference sequence). The V and J ends lost 5 bases and 8 bases respectively, with 12 bases between them. The CDR3 is 12 residues long. CDR3 amino acids: CASSTRGIGYTF. The CDR3 nucleotides read TGTGCCAGCAGTACTAGAGGAATCGGCTACACCTTC.

The chain is built from TRBV3-1 (or the pseudogene TRBV3-2) and TRBJ1-1; weak D call: TRBD1 (5 bases). The CDR3 spans 14 residues. The germline V gene has CDR1 LGHDT and CDR2 YNNKEL (reference sequence). Trimming shortened V by 1 base and J by 5 bases, and 11 bases separated the two germline ends. The CDR3 sequence: CASSQAGAGTEAFF. CDR3 DNA sequence: TGTGCCAGCAGCCAAGCTGGGGCAGGGACTGAAGCTTTCTTT.